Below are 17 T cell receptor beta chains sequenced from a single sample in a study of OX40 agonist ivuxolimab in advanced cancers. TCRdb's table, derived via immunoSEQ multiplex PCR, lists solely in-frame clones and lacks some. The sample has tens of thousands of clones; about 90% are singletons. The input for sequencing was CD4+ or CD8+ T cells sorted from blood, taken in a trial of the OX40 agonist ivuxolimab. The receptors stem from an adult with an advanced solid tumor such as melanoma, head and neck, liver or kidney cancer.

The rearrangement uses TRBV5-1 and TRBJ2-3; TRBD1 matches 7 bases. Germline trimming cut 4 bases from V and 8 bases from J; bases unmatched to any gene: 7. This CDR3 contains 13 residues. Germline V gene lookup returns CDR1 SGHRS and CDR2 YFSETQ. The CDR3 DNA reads TGCGCCAGCAGCCTCGGACAGGATGGTACGCAGTATTTT. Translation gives CASSLGQDGTQYF.

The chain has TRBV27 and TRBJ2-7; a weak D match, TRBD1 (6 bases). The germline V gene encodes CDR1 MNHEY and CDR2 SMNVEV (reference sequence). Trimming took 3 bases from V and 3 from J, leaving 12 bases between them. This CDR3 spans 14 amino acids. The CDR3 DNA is TGTGCCAGCAGTTTCGGGCAGGGGAACTACGAGCAGTACTTC. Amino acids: CASSFGQGNYEQYF.

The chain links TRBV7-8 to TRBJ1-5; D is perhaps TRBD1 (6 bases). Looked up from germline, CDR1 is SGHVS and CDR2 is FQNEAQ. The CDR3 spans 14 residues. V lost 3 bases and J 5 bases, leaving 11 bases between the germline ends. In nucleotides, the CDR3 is TGTGCCAGCAGCTTGAGGGGGGTCGATCAGCCCCAGCATTTT. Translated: CASSLRGVDQPQHF.

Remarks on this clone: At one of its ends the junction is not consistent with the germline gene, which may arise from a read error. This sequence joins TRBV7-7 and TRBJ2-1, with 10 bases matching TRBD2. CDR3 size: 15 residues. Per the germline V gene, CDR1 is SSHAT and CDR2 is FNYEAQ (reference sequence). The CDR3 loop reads CASSPGLASHNEQFF. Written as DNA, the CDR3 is TGTGCTAGCAGCCCGGGACTAGCGAGCCACAATGAGCAGTTCTTC.

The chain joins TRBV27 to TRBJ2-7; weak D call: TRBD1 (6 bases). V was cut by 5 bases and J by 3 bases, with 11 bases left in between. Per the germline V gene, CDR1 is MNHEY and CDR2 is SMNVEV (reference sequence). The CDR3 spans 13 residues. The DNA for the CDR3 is TGTGCCAGCAGTGTAGGACAGCGCTACGAGCAGTACTTC. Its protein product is CASSVGQRYEQYF.

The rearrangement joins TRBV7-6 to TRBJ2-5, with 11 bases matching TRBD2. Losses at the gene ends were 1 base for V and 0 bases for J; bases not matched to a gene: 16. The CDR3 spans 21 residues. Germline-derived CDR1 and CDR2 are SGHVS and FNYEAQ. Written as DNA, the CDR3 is TGTGCCAGCAGCTTAGGAGGCGGTAGCGGGAGGGCCTCGGTAGACCAAGAGACCCAGTACTTC. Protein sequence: CASSLGGGSGRASVDQETQYF.

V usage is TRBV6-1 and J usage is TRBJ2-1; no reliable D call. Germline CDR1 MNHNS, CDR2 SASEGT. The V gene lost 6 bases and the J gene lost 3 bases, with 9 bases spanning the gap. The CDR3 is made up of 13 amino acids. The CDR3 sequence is CASSAPDYNEQFF. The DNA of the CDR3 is TGTGCCAGCAGCGCTCCTGACTACAATGAGCAGTTCTTC.

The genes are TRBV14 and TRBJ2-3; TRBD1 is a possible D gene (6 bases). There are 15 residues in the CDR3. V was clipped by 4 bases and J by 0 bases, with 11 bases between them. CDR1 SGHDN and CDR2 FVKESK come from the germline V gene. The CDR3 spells CASSLGTISTDTQYF. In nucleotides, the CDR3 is TGTGCCAGCAGCCTCGGGACAATCAGCACAGATACGCAGTATTTT.

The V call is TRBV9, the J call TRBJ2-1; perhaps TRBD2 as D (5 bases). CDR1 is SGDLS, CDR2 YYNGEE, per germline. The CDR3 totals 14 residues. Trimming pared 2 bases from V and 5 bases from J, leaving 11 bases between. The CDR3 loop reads CASSVSGSHNEQFF. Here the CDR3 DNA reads TGTGCCAGCAGCGTTTCGGGGAGCCACAATGAGCAGTTCTTC.

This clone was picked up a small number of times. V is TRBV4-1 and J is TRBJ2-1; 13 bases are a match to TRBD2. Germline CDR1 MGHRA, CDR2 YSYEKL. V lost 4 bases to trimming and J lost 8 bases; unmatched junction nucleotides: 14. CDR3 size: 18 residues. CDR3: CASSRELAGGLAFDEQFF. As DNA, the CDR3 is TGCGCCAGCAGCCGAGAACTAGCGGGAGGGCTGGCTTTCGATGAGCAGTTCTTC.

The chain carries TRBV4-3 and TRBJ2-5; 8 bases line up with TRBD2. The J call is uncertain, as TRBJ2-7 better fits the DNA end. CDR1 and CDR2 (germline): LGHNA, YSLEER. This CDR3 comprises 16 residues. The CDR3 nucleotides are TGCGCCAGCAGCCAAGTCGCCGGGACTAGCTCCTACGAGCAGTACTTC. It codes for CASSQVAGTSSYEQYF.

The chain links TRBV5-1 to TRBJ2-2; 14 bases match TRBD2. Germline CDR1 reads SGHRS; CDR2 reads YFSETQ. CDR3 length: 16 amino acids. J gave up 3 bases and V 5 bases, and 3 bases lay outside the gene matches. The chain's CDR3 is CASRQGLAGDTGELFF. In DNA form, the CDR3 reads TGCGCCAGCAGGCAGGGACTAGCGGGAGACACCGGGGAGCTGTTTTTT.

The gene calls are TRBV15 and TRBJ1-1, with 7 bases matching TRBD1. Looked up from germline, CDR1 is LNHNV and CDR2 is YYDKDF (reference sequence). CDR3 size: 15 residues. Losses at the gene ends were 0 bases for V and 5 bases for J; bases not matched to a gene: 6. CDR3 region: CATSRDRKGATEAFF. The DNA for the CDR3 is TGTGCCACCAGCAGAGATAGGAAGGGGGCAACTGAAGCTTTCTTT.

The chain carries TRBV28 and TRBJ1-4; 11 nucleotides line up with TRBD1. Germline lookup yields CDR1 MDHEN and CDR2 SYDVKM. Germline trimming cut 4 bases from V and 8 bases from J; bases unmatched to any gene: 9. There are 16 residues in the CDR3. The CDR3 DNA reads TGTGCCAGCAGTTCGTTGAGGGACAGGGGGAGGGAAAAACTGTTTTTT. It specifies CASSSLRDRGREKLFF.

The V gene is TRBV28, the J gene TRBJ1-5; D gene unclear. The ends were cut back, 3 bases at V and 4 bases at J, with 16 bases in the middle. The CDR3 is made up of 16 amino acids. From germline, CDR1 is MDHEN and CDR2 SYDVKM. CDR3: CASSFSSEAGNQPQHF. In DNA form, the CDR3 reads TGTGCCAGCAGTTTCAGTTCGGAGGCCGGAAATCAGCCCCAGCATTTT.

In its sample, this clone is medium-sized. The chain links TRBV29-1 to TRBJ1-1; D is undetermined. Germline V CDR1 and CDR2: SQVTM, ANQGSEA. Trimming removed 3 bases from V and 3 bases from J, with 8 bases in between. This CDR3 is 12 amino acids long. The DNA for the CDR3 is TGCAGCGTTGATGAGACGGACACTGAAGCTTTCTTT. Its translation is CSVDETDTEAFF. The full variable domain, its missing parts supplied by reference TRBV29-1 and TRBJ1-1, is SAVISQKPSRDICQRGTSLTIQCQVDSQVTMMFWYRQQPGQSLTLIATANQGSEATYESGFVIDKFPISRPNLTFSTLTVSNMSPEDSSIYLCSVDETDTEAFFGQGTRLTVV.

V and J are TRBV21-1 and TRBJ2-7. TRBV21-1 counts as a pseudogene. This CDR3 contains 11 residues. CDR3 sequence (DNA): TGTGCCACCAACCACCGGAACGAGCAGTACTTC. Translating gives CATNHRNEQYF.